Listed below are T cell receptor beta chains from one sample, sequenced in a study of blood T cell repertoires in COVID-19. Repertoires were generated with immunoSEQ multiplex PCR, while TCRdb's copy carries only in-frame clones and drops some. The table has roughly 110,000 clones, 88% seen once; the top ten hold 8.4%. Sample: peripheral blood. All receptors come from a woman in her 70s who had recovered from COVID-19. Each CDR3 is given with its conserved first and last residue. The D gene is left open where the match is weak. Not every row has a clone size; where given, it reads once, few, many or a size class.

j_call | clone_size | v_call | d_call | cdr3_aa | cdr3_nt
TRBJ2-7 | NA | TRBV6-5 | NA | CASRPLLASEQYF | TGTGCCAGCAGACCCCTACTAGCCTCCGAGCAGTACTTC
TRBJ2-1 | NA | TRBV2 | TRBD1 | CASKDRERLHNEQFF | TGTGCCAGTAAGGACAGGGAGCGCCTCCACAATGAGCAGTTCTTC
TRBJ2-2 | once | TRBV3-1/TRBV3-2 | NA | CASSQRSLEGGELFF | TGTGCCAGCTCCCAGAGGAGCTTGGAGGGCGGGGAGCTGTTTTTT
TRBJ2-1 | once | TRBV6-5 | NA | CASSYSSPFDNEQFF | TGTGCCAGCAGTTACTCTAGTCCCTTCGACAATGAGCAGTTCTTC
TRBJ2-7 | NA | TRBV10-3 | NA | CAISMTEDSYEQYF | TGTGCCATCAGTATGACAGAAGATTCCTACGAGCAGTACTTC
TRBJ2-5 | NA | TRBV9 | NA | CASSLGNPQETQYF | TGTGCCAGCAGCCTCGGTAACCCCCAAGAGACCCAGTACTTC
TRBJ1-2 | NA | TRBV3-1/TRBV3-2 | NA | CASTDTYDGYTF | TGTGCCAGCACCGACACCTACGATGGCTACACCTTC
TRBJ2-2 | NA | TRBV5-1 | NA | CASSLAAGLTGELFF | TGCGCCAGCAGCTTGGCGGCAGGGTTAACCGGGGAGCTGTTTTTT
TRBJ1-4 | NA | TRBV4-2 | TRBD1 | CASSQDPGTDRKLFF | TGTGCCAGCAGCCAAGATCCCGGGACAGATCGCAAACTGTTTTTT
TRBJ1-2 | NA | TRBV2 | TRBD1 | CASSQGQGLSYTF | TGTGCCAGCAGTCAAGGACAGGGGCTGAGCTACACCTTC
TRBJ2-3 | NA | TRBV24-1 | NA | CATSDGGASHTQYF | TGTGCCACCAGTGATGGGGGGGCCTCCCATACGCAGTATTTT
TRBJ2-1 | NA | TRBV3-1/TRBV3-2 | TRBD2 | CASSQGWDYPYNEQFF | TGTGCCAGCAGCCAAGGCTGGGACTATCCTTACAATGAGCAGTTCTTC
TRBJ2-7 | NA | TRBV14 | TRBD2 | CASSLLAGIYEQYF | TGTGCCAGCAGCCTACTAGCGGGGATCTACGAGCAGTACTTC
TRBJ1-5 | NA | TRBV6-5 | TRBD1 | CASSNQGGRNQPQHF | TGTGCCAGCAGTAATCAAGGGGGCCGGAATCAGCCCCAGCATTTT
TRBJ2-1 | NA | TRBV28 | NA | CASSFLTNSYNEQFF | TGTGCCAGCAGTTTCCTCACAAACTCCTACAATGAGCAGTTCTTC
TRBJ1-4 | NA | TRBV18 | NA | CASSPQWRRGREKLFF | TGTGCCAGCTCACCCCAATGGCGCCGGGGGAGGGAAAAACTGTTTTTT
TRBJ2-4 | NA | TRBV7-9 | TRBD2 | CASSHKRGDAAKNIQYF | TGTGCCAGCAGCCATAAACGGGGGGATGCGGCCAAAAACATTCAGTACTTC
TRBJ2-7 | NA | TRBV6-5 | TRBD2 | CASSYSGAGGYEQYF | TGTGCCAGCAGTTACTCTGGGGCGGGAGGCTACGAGCAGTACTTC
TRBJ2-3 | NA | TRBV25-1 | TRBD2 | CASSVGSGNRDTQYF | TGTGCCAGCAGTGTCGGTAGCGGGAACAGAGATACGCAGTATTTT
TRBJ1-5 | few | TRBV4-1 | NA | CASSQDGLSNQPQHF | TGCGCCAGCAGCCAAGACGGACTTAGCAATCAGCCCCAGCATTTT
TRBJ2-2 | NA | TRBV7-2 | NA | CASSLGLAETGELFF | TGTGCCAGCAGCTTAGGGCTAGCTGAGACCGGGGAGCTGTTTTTT
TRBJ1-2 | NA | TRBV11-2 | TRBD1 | CASSPRTGPGLTYGYTF | TGTGCCAGCAGCCCCAGGACAGGTCCCGGCCTAACCTATGGCTACACCTTC
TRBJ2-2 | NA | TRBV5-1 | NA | CASSTGTPNTGELFF | TGCGCCAGCAGCACCGGGACTCCGAACACCGGGGAGCTGTTTTTT
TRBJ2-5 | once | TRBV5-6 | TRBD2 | CASSPQAGQETQYF | TGTGCCAGCAGCCCACAAGCGGGGCAAGAGACCCAGTACTTC
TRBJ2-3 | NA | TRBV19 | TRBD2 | CASRWGLAGGTDTQYF | TGTGCCAGTAGATGGGGACTAGCGGGAGGCACAGATACGCAGTATTTT
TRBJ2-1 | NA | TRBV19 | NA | CASSRGASYNEQFF | TGTGCCAGTAGCCGGGGGGCTTCCTACAATGAGCAGTTCTTC
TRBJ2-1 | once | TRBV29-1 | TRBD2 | CSVEEMPAGGSGEQFF | TGCAGCGTTGAAGAGATGCCAGCGGGAGGTTCGGGTGAGCAGTTCTTC
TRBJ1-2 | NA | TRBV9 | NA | CASSVSGDLHYGYTF | TGTGCCAGCAGCGTTTCCGGAGACCTCCACTATGGCTACACCTTC
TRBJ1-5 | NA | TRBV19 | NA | CASSLGGGRQPQHF | TGTGCCAGTAGTCTGGGTGGAGGGCGTCAGCCCCAGCATTTT
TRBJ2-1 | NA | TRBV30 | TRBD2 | CAWSALGGPVSYNEQFF | TGTGCCTGGAGTGCATTGGGAGGGCCCGTTTCCTACAATGAGCAGTTCTTC
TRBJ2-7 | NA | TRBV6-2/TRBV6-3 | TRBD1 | CASSYWGQGWSYEQYF | TGTGCCAGCAGTTACTGGGGACAGGGTTGGTCCTACGAGCAGTACTTC
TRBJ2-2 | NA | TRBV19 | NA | CASSTGEGRGPGELFF | TGTGCCAGTAGTACTGGGGAAGGCAGGGGCCCCGGGGAGCTGTTTTTT
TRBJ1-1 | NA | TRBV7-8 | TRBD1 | CASSWNRGSTEAFF | TGTGCCAGCAGCTGGAACAGGGGGAGCACTGAAGCTTTCTTT
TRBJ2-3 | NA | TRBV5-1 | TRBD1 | CASSLGDRGTDTQYF | TGCGCCAGCAGCTTGGGTGACAGGGGCACAGATACGCAGTATTTT
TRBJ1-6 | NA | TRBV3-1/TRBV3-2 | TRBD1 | CASSLLQGAFYSPLHF | TGTGCCAGCAGCCTCCTACAGGGGGCATTTTATTCACCCCTCCACTTT
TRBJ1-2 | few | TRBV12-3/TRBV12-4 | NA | CASSFYVSGYTF | TGTGCCAGCAGTTTCTATGTAAGTGGCTACACCTTC
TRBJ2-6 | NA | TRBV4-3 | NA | CASSLSGGWANVLTF | TGCGCCAGCAGCCTCTCGGGTGGCTGGGCCAACGTCCTGACTTTC
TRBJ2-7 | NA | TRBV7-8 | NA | CASSLGGGAYYEQYF | TGTGCCAGCAGCTTAGGAGGCGGGGCGTACTACGAGCAGTACTTC
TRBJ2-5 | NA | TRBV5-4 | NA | CASSSSGGSETQYF | TGTGCCAGCAGCTCCTCAGGGGGGAGTGAGACCCAGTACTTC
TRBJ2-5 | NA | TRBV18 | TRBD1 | CASSPTGGLGQETQYF | TGTGCCAGCTCACCGACAGGGGGCTTGGGGCAAGAGACCCAGTACTTC
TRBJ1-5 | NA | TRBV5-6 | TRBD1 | CASSSYGRAGGRPQHF | TGTGCCAGCAGCTCCTACGGGCGGGCAGGGGGAAGGCCCCAGCATTTT
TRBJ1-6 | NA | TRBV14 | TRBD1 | CASRLKGAGGKDWIWSPLHF | TGTGCCAGCAGATTAAAGGGGGCAGGGGGTAAAGATTGGATATGGTCACCCCTCCACTTT
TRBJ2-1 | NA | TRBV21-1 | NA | CASNGAGGSYNEQFF | TGTGCCAGCAATGGGGCGGGGGGCTCCTACAATGAGCAGTTCTTC
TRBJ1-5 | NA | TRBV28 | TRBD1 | CASSSGRGQGIFQPQHF | TGTGCCAGCAGCTCGGGACGAGGACAGGGTATCTTCCAGCCCCAGCATTTT
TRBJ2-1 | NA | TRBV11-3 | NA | CASSLTVYNEQFF | TGTGCCAGCAGCTTAACGGTCTACAATGAGCAGTTCTTC
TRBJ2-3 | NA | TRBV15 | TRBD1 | CATSDKATGGDGGYF | TGTGCCACCAGTGACAAGGCGACAGGGGGCGACGGAGGGTATTTT
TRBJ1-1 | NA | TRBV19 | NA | CASSGILTTEAFF | TGTGCCAGTTCGGGGATCTTAACAACTGAAGCTTTCTTT
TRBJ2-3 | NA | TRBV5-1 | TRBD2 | CASSLVSSGSPDTQYF | TGCGCCAGCAGCTTGGTGTCTAGCGGGAGCCCAGATACGCAGTATTTT
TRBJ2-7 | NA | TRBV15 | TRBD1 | CATSRVDRSGIEQYF | TGTGCCACCAGCAGAGTGGACAGGTCGGGTATCGAGCAGTACTTC
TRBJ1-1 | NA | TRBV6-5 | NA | CASSYSWNTEAFF | TGTGCCAGCAGTTACAGCTGGAACACTGAAGCTTTCTTT
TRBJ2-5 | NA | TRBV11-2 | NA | CASSLMSEAQYF | TGTGCCAGCAGCTTAATGTCGGAGGCCCAGTACTTC
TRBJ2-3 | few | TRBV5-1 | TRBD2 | CASSLVAGAGDTQYF | TGCGCCAGCAGCTTGGTAGCGGGGGCGGGAGATACGCAGTATTTT
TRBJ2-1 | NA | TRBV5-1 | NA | CASSDDPGSYNEQFF | TGCGCCAGCAGCGACGACCCAGGCTCCTACAATGAGCAGTTCTTC
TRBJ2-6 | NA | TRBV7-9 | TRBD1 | CASSVPGGGSGANVLTF | TGTGCCAGCAGCGTACCAGGGGGCGGGTCTGGGGCCAACGTCCTGACTTTC
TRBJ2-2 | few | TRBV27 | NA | CASSPPLYRDTGELFF | TGTGCCAGCAGTCCCCCCCTTTACAGAGACACCGGGGAGCTGTTTTTT